This TCR beta chain is from a study of blood T cells in healthy people across ages. The germline V gene encodes CDR1 SSHAT and CDR2 FNYEAQ (reference sequence). This CDR3 region has 14 residues. Each sample used at least 7 million PBMCs. Per sample, at least 5 micrograms of total RNA were extracted. Together with a sample-barcoded 5' primer, a J-beta primer mix was included in a second PCR lasting about 7 to 12 cycles. From each sample, at least 3 million paired-end reads containing CDR3 were obtained. TCRdb passed the 5' RACE reads through MiXCR, listing each CDR3 protein once. The sample lists about 770,000 distinct CDR3 sequences, around 45% occurring once.

This sequence was found in a man aged 55 to 70 in good health. What was sequenced was blood. The chain is built from TRBV7-7 and TRBJ2-7, with D tentatively TRBD2 (6 bases). The tail of the sequence fits TRBJ2-5 better, so the J call may be wrong. The CDR3 sequence: CASSSAGLGETQYF. The CDR3, as DNA: TGTGCCAGCAGTTCCGCGGGGTTGGGTGAGACCCAGTACTTC.